This is a list of T cell receptor beta chains from one sample in a study of shared clonotypes between healthy human individuals. Sequencing used immunoSEQ multiplex PCR; TCRdb keeps in-frame clones, though not all of them. The repertoire includes around 350,000 clones, 70% to 75% of them detected once, and less than 11% sits in the top ten. The sequenced sample consisted of memory CD4+ T cells sorted from blood. The origin of the receptors is a man under 40 in good health. Each CDR3 is given with its conserved first and last residue. The D gene is left open where the match is weak. Size tells how often a clone was seen (once, few, many) or the class of an expanded clone, and some rows leave it out.

D	J	V	size	DNA	CDR3
NA	TRBJ2-1	TRBV6-6	NA	TGTGCCAGCAGCCAGAAACAGGAGCAGTTCTTC	CASSQKQEQFF
NA	TRBJ2-7	TRBV6-1	NA	TGTGCCAGCAGTGAATCCGGGGTAGGCGAGCAGTACTTC	CASSESGVGEQYF
NA	TRBJ2-7	TRBV6-1	NA	TGTGCCAGCGCGATCGCGTTTAACTACGAGCAGTACTTC	CASAIAFNYEQYF
NA	TRBJ1-1	TRBV7-3	NA	TGTGCCAGCAGCTTACTAGGGTCCCCGAACACTGAAGCTTTCTTT	CASSLLGSPNTEAFF
NA	TRBJ2-7	TRBV19	few	TGTGCCAGTAGTACCATTCGGGGATACGAGCAGTACTTC	CASSTIRGYEQYF
NA	TRBJ2-3	TRBV5-1	NA	TGCGCCAGCAGCTTGGCGGGAGCAGATACGCAGTATTTT	CASSLAGADTQYF
TRBD2	TRBJ2-3	TRBV10-3	NA	TGTGCCATCAGTCCCTATAGCGGGAGGGCAGAAGATACGCAGTATTTT	CAISPYSGRAEDTQYF
NA	TRBJ2-2	TRBV2	NA	TGTGCCAGCAGGGAGGGGTACACCGGGGAGCTGTTTTTT	CASREGYTGELFF
NA	TRBJ2-2	TRBV5-5	NA	TGTGCCAGCAGCTTGCGGCCAGACACCGGGGAGCTGTTTTTT	CASSLRPDTGELFF
NA	TRBJ2-5	TRBV5-5	NA	TGTGCCAGCAGCCAACGGGCGGAGACCCAGTACTTC	CASSQRAETQYF
NA	TRBJ1-1	TRBV28	NA	TGTGCCAGCAGTTTTCTTGGGACAACAGCTTTCTTT	CASSFLGTTAFF
NA	TRBJ1-4	TRBV5-1	NA	TGCGCCAGCAGCTTGGCCGGGAGGGTTGGGGCTAATGAAAAACTGTTTTTT	CASSLAGRVGANEKLFF
NA	TRBJ1-2	TRBV19	NA	TGTGCCAGTAGGGACGCCTATGGCTACACCTTC	CASRDAYGYTF
NA	TRBJ1-5	TRBV28	few	TGTGCCAGCAGTTTATTGGGGTTCGGTCAGCCCCAGCATTTT	CASSLLGFGQPQHF
NA	TRBJ2-6	TRBV28	NA	TGTGCCAGCAGTTTAGGCATTTCCTCTGGGGCCAACGTCCTGACTTTC	CASSLGISSGANVLTF
NA	TRBJ2-5	TRBV7-2	few	TGTGCCAGCAGCTACGACCCCCCAGTGGGGACCCAGTACTTC	CASSYDPPVGTQYF
NA	TRBJ2-7	TRBV7-2	once	TGTGCCAGCAGCTTAGGGTGGGGCGCCTACGAGCAGTACTTC	CASSLGWGAYEQYF
NA	TRBJ2-7	TRBV28	NA	TGTGCCAGCAGCTCATACGGGGCGACCTACGAGCAGTACTTC	CASSSYGATYEQYF
NA	TRBJ2-2	TRBV5-1	few	TGCGCCAGCAGCCCGGGAGTAACGAACACCGGGGAGCTGTTTTTT	CASSPGVTNTGELFF
TRBD1	TRBJ2-7	TRBV10-2	NA	TGCGCCAGCAGTTTGGACAGGGAAATGCTCGAGCAGTACTTC	CASSLDREMLEQYF
NA	TRBJ2-5	TRBV5-5	NA	TGTGCCAGCAGTGGGGCTCAGAGCCAAGAGACCCAGTACTTC	CASSGAQSQETQYF
NA	TRBJ2-6	TRBV2	NA	TGTGCCAGCAGTGAAGAGAGGGGTCGGGCCAACGTCCTGACTTTC	CASSEERGRANVLTF
TRBD1	TRBJ1-6	TRBV5-4	NA	TGTGCCAGCAGCCACGCGGACAGGGTCAATTCACCCCTCCACTTT	CASSHADRVNSPLHF
TRBD2	TRBJ2-7	TRBV11-2	NA	TGTGCCAGCAGCTTAGTTGCGGGAGGGTACGAGCAGTACTTC	CASSLVAGGYEQYF
NA	TRBJ1-5	TRBV18	NA	TGTGCCAGCTCACCACATCCAGGGAACGATCAGCCCCAGCATTTT	CASSPHPGNDQPQHF
NA	TRBJ2-2	TRBV7-3	NA	TGTGCCAGCAGCTTGAACGGGGAGCTGTTTTTT	CASSLNGELFF
TRBD1	TRBJ1-5	TRBV7-2	NA	TGTGCCAGCAGCTCGGGACAGTCCTACGGCAATCAGCCCCAGCATTTT	CASSSGQSYGNQPQHF
NA	TRBJ1-1	TRBV28	NA	TGTGCCAGCAGCTCCCCTGGGAGGCTGAACACTGAAGCTTTCTTT	CASSSPGRLNTEAFF
NA	TRBJ2-5	TRBV11-3	NA	TGTGCCAGCAGCTTGGACCCCGGGACCCAGTACTTC	CASSLDPGTQYF
NA	TRBJ2-5	TRBV27	few	TGTGCCAGCAGTCATCGTACAGGGAGGGATCAAGAGACCCAGTACTTC	CASSHRTGRDQETQYF
NA	TRBJ1-4	TRBV5-1	NA	TGCGCCAGCAGTTTAGGGGTAGCTAATGAAAAACTGTTTTTT	CASSLGVANEKLFF
NA	TRBJ2-5	TRBV15	many	TGTGCGCCTGAGAGGGAGACCCAGTACTTC	CAPERETQYF
NA	TRBJ2-1	TRBV9	NA	TGTGCCAGCAGCATCGGGAGTGGCAACAATGAGCAGTTCTTC	CASSIGSGNNEQFF
NA	TRBJ1-4	TRBV6-6	NA	TGTGCCAGCAGTTCCGCTACTAATGAAAAACTGTTTTTT	CASSSATNEKLFF
TRBD1	TRBJ2-7	TRBV5-1	NA	TGCGCCAGCAGCATTTCCGGGACAGGGGGTCACGAGCAGTACTTC	CASSISGTGGHEQYF
NA	TRBJ1-6	TRBV27	NA	TGTGCCAGCAGTTTACTTGGGGGTAATAATTCACCCCTCCACTTT	CASSLLGGNNSPLHF
NA	TRBJ1-1	TRBV4-1	few	TGCGCCAGCAGCCAAGTAGGTCGAGCGAACACTGAAGCTTTCTTT	CASSQVGRANTEAFF
NA	TRBJ1-1	TRBV9	many	TGTGCCAGCAGCACTGAAAGGGAAGGGACTGAAGCTTTCTTT	CASSTEREGTEAFF
TRBD1	TRBJ1-2	TRBV4-3	NA	TGCGCCAGCAGCCAAGAGAGAGGGGGACAGGGCTATGGCTACACCTTC	CASSQERGGQGYGYTF
NA	TRBJ2-7	TRBV6-5	once	TGTGCCAGCAGTTACTCCCTACCTCGAGACGGATACGAGCAGTACTTC	CASSYSLPRDGYEQYF
NA	TRBJ1-2	TRBV5-5	NA	TGTGCCAGCAGAGCGTCGGTCAGCCTTAACTATGGCTACACCTTC	CASRASVSLNYGYTF
NA	TRBJ2-1	TRBV7-6	NA	TGTGCCAGCAGCTTAGGACCATCCTACAATGAGCAGTTCTTC	CASSLGPSYNEQFF
NA	TRBJ2-1	TRBV19	NA	TGTGCCAGTAGTATAGTGGATGCGCAGTTCTTC	CASSIVDAQFF
NA	TRBJ2-2	TRBV9	few	TGTGCCAGCAGTTCTACAGGGAAGAACACCGGGGAGCTGTTTTTT	CASSSTGKNTGELFF
NA	TRBJ2-1	TRBV7-9	NA	TGTGCCAGCAGCTTTGGTGTCCAGGAGCAGTTCTTC	CASSFGVQEQFF
NA	TRBJ1-5	TRBV19	few	TGTGCCAGTAGTGTAACAGGGCCGGCTAGCAATCAGCCCCAGCATTTT	CASSVTGPASNQPQHF
NA	TRBJ1-1	TRBV10-1	few	TGCGCCAGCAGTGAGTCTAGGAGAACTGAAGCTTTCTTT	CASSESRRTEAFF